The text below deals with one T cell receptor (beta chain). Its antigen remains unknown. Primers included in the PCR were 60 Vbeta and 13 Jbeta primers. Data came from immunoSEQ multiplex PCR; TCRdb stores just in-frame clones and leaves some out. The data contain around 140,000 clones, about 70% of them singletons. This sample is part of a study of cytomegalovirus exposure and HLA in healthy donors. Study outcomes and limitations: Among CMV-associated TCR beta chains, most appeared HLA-restricted in a later analysis.

CDR3 size: 15 residues. CDR1 and CDR2 from the germline V gene are MDHEN and SYDVKM. V was trimmed by 2 bases and J by 2 bases, leaving 12 bases between them. The specimen was PBMCs. The chain recombines TRBV28 with TRBJ2-5; D perhaps matches TRBD2 (6 bases). The clonotype comes from a woman aged 40 to 49 in good health and CMV-seronegative. DNA of the CDR3: TGTGCCAGCAGTTTAGGGGGAGGAATACAAGAGACCCAGTACTTC. It codes for CASSLGGGIQETQYF.